Following are 14 T cell receptor beta chains from one sample sequenced in a study of blood T cell repertoires in COVID-19. Profiling relied on immunoSEQ multiplex PCR, and the TCRdb table lists in-frame clones only, not all of them. The sample records around 250,000 clones, about nine tenths being singletons. The sample was peripheral blood. The receptors derive from a man younger than 45 who had recovered from COVID-19.

This rearrangement joins TRBV3-1 (or the pseudogene TRBV3-2) to TRBJ1-4; TRBD1 agrees at 9 bases. V shed 10 bases, J shed 5 bases, and the junction held 5 bases outside the gene matches. The CDR3 spans 13 residues. Germline-derived CDR1 and CDR2 are LGHDT and YNNKEL (reference sequence). CDR3 in DNA: TGTGCCACCGGGACAGGGAACAATGAAAAACTGTTTTTT. Residues: CATGTGNNEKLFF.

The rearrangement links TRBV5-1 to TRBJ1-2; TRBD1 matches 10 bases. Germline CDR1 SGHRS, CDR2 YFSETQ. The CDR3 is 14 amino acids. Trimming removed 4 bases from V and 3 bases from J; junction bases left unmatched: 3. DNA of the CDR3: TGCGCCAGCAGCGAGGACAGGGGGTACTATGGCTACACCTTC. Its protein is CASSEDRGYYGYTF.

The V gene is TRBV25-1, the J gene TRBJ2-7; 9 bases are a match to TRBD1. Trimming cost V 8 bases and J 5 bases; bases outside gene matches: 10. Germline V CDR1 and CDR2: MGHDK, SYGVNS. The CDR3 covers 14 residues. The CDR3 region has the DNA TGTGCCAGCGACACGGGACAGGGTTCCGACGAGCAGTACTTC. Its translation: CASDTGQGSDEQYF.

This clone was seen a handful of times. V usage is TRBV12-3 or TRBV12-4 and J usage is TRBJ2-1, with 8 bases fitting TRBD1. The CDR3 loop spans 13 amino acids. V was clipped by 7 bases and J by 6 bases; unmatched bases: 5. The CDR3 DNA is TGTGCCAGCACCGGACAGGGCCCCAATGAGCAGTTCTTC. This codes for CASTGQGPNEQFF.

The V gene is TRBV11-2, the J gene TRBJ1-3; D gene uncertain. Germline-derived CDR1 and CDR2 are SGHAT and FQNNGV. Between the trimmed V and J ends, which lost 3 bases and 1 base, there was a span of 16 bases. The CDR3 is 17 residues long. In DNA form, the CDR3 reads TGTGCCAGCAGCTTCATCCCTACCTCTTATTCTGGAAACACCATATATTTT. Protein: CASSFIPTSYSGNTIYF.

The chain couples TRBV7-9 to TRBJ2-1; maybe TRBD1 (6 bases). CDR1 is SEHNR and CDR2 is FQNEAQ in the germline V gene (reference sequence). The CDR3 loop spans 15 amino acids. V was clipped by 5 bases and J by 5 bases, with 16 bases between them. The CDR3 DNA reads as TGTGCCAGCAGCCCAAGGGGGAATTCCAACAATGAGCAGTTCTTC. This encodes CASSPRGNSNNEQFF. Looking up the rest from reference TRBV7-9 and TRBJ2-1 gives the full variable domain: DTGVSQNPRHKITKRGQNVTFRCDPISEHNRLYWYRQTLGQGPEFLTYFQNEAQLEKSRLLSDRFSAERPKGSFSTLEIQRTEQGDSAMYLCASSPRGNSNNEQFFGPGTRLTVL.

This chain uses TRBV13 with TRBJ2-2; no reliable D call. The CDR3 sequence is 12 residues long. V was trimmed by 5 bases and J by 4 bases, leaving 5 bases between them. The germline gives CDR1 PRHDT, CDR2 FYEKMQ (reference sequence). CDR3 region: CASSRLTGELFF. In DNA, the CDR3 is TGTGCCAGCAGCCGTCTCACCGGGGAGCTGTTTTTT. The full variable domain, completed using reference TRBV13 and TRBJ2-2, is AAGVIQSPRHLIKEKRETATLKCYPIPRHDTVYWYQQGPGQDPQFLISFYEKMQSDKGSIPDRFSAQQFSDYHSELNMSSLELGDSALYFCASSRLTGELFFGEGSRLTVL.

This clone was observed once. The chain uses TRBV10-3 and TRBJ1-6; no clear D gene. Germline CDR1 is ENHRY and CDR2 is SYGVKD. With 0 bases removed from V and 5 bases from J, the gap between germline ends came to 11 bases. This CDR3 contains 16 residues. CDR3 residues: CAISESGATHNSPLHF. The CDR3 coding sequence is TGTGCCATCAGTGAGTCTGGAGCTACTCATAATTCACCCCTCCACTTT.

The chain joins TRBV6-4 to TRBJ2-1; 12 bases agree with TRBD2. The CDR3 extends over 15 amino acids. The junction had 4 bases not matched to a gene; V was cut back by 4 bases and J by 6 bases. Germline CDR1 reads MRHNA; CDR2 reads SNTAGT. CDR3 DNA sequence: TGTGCCAGCAGTGCTAGCGGGGGGGCGGGCAATGAGCAGTTCTTC. Its translation is CASSASGGAGNEQFF.

This chain uses TRBV30 with TRBJ1-2; D unresolved. Germline V gene data show CDR1 as GTSNPN and CDR2 as SVGIG (reference sequence). V gave up 0 bases and J gave up 6 bases, with 11 bases separating them. CDR3 length: 13 amino acids. As DNA, the CDR3 is TGTGCCTGGAGTGTACGTGACTTGGATGGCTACACCTTC. It encodes CAWSVRDLDGYTF.

In DNA form, the CDR3 reads TGTGCCAGTAGTATAGGGCCCAACGGAGGGGTTGATCAGCCCCAGCATTTT. Its translation is CASSIGPNGGVDQPQHF. The chain has TRBV19 and TRBJ1-5; maybe TRBD1 (5 bases). Trimming pared 1 base from V and 5 bases from J, leaving 18 bases between. Germline V gives CDR1 LNHDA, CDR2 SQIVND (reference sequence). CDR3 length: 17 residues.

The J gene is TRBJ2-5, the V gene TRBV30; 10 nucleotides agree with TRBD2. Germline V gene data show CDR1 as GTSNPN and CDR2 as SVGIG (reference sequence). With V trimmed by 3 bases and J by 1 base, 5 bases remained unmatched. The CDR3 runs to 15 residues. CDR3: CAWSTSGASQETQYF. The CDR3 coding sequence is TGTGCCTGGAGCACTAGCGGGGCTAGCCAAGAGACCCAGTACTTC.

The chain uses TRBV3-1 (or the pseudogene TRBV3-2) and TRBJ1-5; 11 nucleotides line up with TRBD1. The CDR3 consists of 15 residues. J was trimmed by 6 bases and V by 1 base; bases with no gene match: 2. CDR1 is LGHDT, CDR2 YNNKEL, per germline (reference sequence). The CDR3 here is CASSQAGQGGQPQHF. For the CDR3, the DNA is TGTGCCAGCAGCCAAGCGGGACAGGGGGGTCAGCCCCAGCATTTT.

V usage is TRBV6-1 and J usage is TRBJ1-5; TRBD1 matches 9 bases. CDR3 length equals 16 residues. The germline V gene has CDR1 MNHNS and CDR2 SASEGT. The V and J ends lost 4 bases and 5 bases, in that order; junction bases with no gene match: 9. The CDR3 DNA sequence: TGTGCCAGCAGTGGGTTGGGACAGGGATGGTATCAGCCCCAGCATTTT. This codes for CASSGLGQGWYQPQHF.